This is a list of T cell receptor beta chains from one sample in a study of response to subunit inactivated influenza vaccine. TCRdb fed the RT-PCR reads into MiXCR, producing one record per CDR3 protein. The sample carries 650,000 to 700,000 distinct CDR3 sequences, 15% to 19% recorded once. Sequenced material: PBMCs from blood, taken about 12 days after vaccination. The receptors originated from a man in his fifties or sixties who received an inactivated influenza vaccine. Both conserved end residues are part of each CDR3. D genes are given only for firm matches. Expanded clones get a size class; other rows say once, few or many, or leave the size out.

V gene,J gene,clone size,D gene,CDR3 DNA,CDR3 protein
TRBV11-2,TRBJ2-7,few,TRBD1,TGTGCCAGCAGCCACCGGGACAGGGGAGTGTACGAGCAGTACTTC,CASSHRDRGVYEQYF
TRBV15,TRBJ2-7,few,NA,TGTGCCACCAGCAGAGCACAGAACTCCTACGAGCAGTACTTC,CATSRAQNSYEQYF
TRBV28,TRBJ2-1,few,NA,TGTGCCAGCAGGGTGAGCTCCTACAATGAGCAGTTCTTC,CASRVSSYNEQFF
TRBV12-3/TRBV12-4,TRBJ2-4,few,NA,TGTGCCAGCAATCGAGCCGGGTTTATTCAGTACTTC,CASNRAGFIQYF
TRBV20-1,TRBJ2-1,NA,NA,TGCAGTGCTAGAGATTCTTTCAGCGGCGATGAGCAGTTCTTC,CSARDSFSGDEQFF
TRBV6-1,TRBJ1-1,NA,TRBD1,TGTGCCAGCAGTGCAACAGGGGTCATGAACACTGAAGCTTTCTTT,CASSATGVMNTEAFF
TRBV11-2,TRBJ2-3,few,TRBD2,TGTGCCAGCAGCTTAGGACTAGCGGGTAATACGCAGTATTTT,CASSLGLAGNTQYF
TRBV11-2,TRBJ2-6,NA,NA,TGTGCCAGCAGCCTGGGAAGCTTTTCTGGGGCCAACGTCCTGACTTTC,CASSLGSFSGANVLTF
TRBV4-1,TRBJ2-7,NA,NA,TGCGCCAGCAGCCACCCAACCGGGACGCAGGGATGGGAGCAGTACTTC,CASSHPTGTQGWEQYF
TRBV6-2/TRBV6-3,TRBJ2-7,many,TRBD2,TGTGCCAGCAGGGGACTAGCGGGGAGCTACGAGCAGTACTTC,CASRGLAGSYEQYF